This T cell receptor beta chain was found in a study of cytomegalovirus exposure and HLA in healthy donors. Study-wide results and limits: Using a false discovery rate of 0.05, a later analysis showed that some 16,000 TCR beta sequences were associated with HLA alleles.

As to this clone: Its antigen is undetermined.

At sampling all donors were nominally healthy, likely with unrecorded immune exposures. It was with 60 Vbeta and 13 Jbeta primers that the PCR ran. Measured with immunoSEQ multiplex PCR; TCRdb has only the in-frame clones, and not every one. The sample lists 100,000 to 150,000 clones, roughly 75% occurring once. The sequenced material came from PBMCs. The receptor's source is a woman aged 50 to 65 in good health and CMV-seronegative.

CDR3 DNA: TGTGCCAGCAGTTTTCAAGGAGGCTCCTACGAGCAGTACTTC. This codes for CASSFQGGSYEQYF. The V call is TRBV28, the J call TRBJ2-7, with D perhaps matching TRBD2 (5 bases). From germline, CDR1 is MDHEN and CDR2 SYDVKM. This CDR3 has 14 amino acids. Trimming pared 3 bases from V and 0 bases from J, leaving 9 bases between.